The 5 T cell receptor beta chains reported below all come from one sample, sequenced in a study of T-cell reconstitution after alpha-beta-depleted transplantation in children. Preparation of the TCRbeta library was carried out with unique molecular identifiers. TCRdb used MiXCR to reprocess the PCR reads, holding one entry per CDR3 protein. The sample carries roughly 590,000 distinct CDR3 sequences, around 16% recorded once. The specimen comprised PBMCs from the stem cell graft donor, sampled from the stem cell graft. All receptors derive from a human donor who donated a stem cell graft to a child with acute myeloid leukemia.

The V gene is TRBV5-6, the J gene TRBJ2-1; no clear D gene. Germline-derived CDR1 and CDR2 are SGHDT and YYEEEE. CDR3 length: 17 amino acids. V was clipped by 0 bases and J by 2 bases, with 15 bases between them. The CDR3 loop reads CASSLGGVPDPYNEQFF. The CDR3 DNA reads as TGTGCCAGCAGCTTGGGTGGGGTCCCTGACCCCTACAATGAGCAGTTCTTC.

The table lists this clonotype with many counts. The chain carries TRBV29-1 and TRBJ2-3; tentatively, D is TRBD2 (6 bases). CDR3 length: 13 amino acids. CDR1 and CDR2 (germline): SQVTM, ANQGSEA. Trimming removed 4 bases at V and 2 bases at J, with 10 bases between. DNA of the CDR3: TGCAGCGTTGTCGGAGGGGTCACAGATACGCAGTATTTT. Protein sequence: CSVVGGVTDTQYF.

This clonotype was counted between two and nine times. The genes are TRBV7-7 and TRBJ2-2; TRBD1 might be the D (6 bases). CDR1 and CDR2 (germline): SSHAT, FNYEAQ (reference sequence). The CDR3 has 15 residues. Between the trimmed V and J ends, which lost 5 bases and 8 bases, there was a span of 18 bases. In nucleotides, the CDR3 is TGTGCCAGCAGCCCTAACATGGGGGCACCAGGGGAGCTGTTTTTT. This gives the protein CASSPNMGAPGELFF.

This clonotype was observed a few times. The J gene is TRBJ2-3, the V gene TRBV6-5; 7 positions match TRBD1. With 2 bases clipped from V and 2 bases from J, the junction kept 4 bases outside the gene matches. CDR1 and CDR2 (germline): MNHEY, SVGAGI. CDR3 length: 15 residues. The CDR3 nucleotides read TGTGCCAGCAGTTACGGGACAGCAGACACAGATACGCAGTATTTT. This sequence encodes CASSYGTADTDTQYF.

This clonotype was observed a few times. The rearrangement uses TRBV4-3 and TRBJ2-1; D is unclear. This CDR3 comprises 15 residues. Germline values: CDR1 LGHNA, CDR2 YSLEER. Trimming cost V 0 bases and J 0 bases, with 6 bases left between them. The DNA of the CDR3 is TGCGCCAGCAGCCAAGAATCCAGCTCCTACAATGAGCAGTTCTTC. Translation gives CASSQESSSYNEQFF.